This T cell receptor beta chain came from a study of radiotherapy plus CTLA-4 blockade in lung cancer. Study-wide findings and caveats: TCR clones from tumors expanded in blood after radiotherapy plus ipilimumab.

In the case of this clone: Antigen specificity is unknown.

The CDR3 loop spans 14 amino acids. Germline V gene lookup returns CDR1 MNHEY and CDR2 SVGAGI. The V and J ends lost 4 bases and 6 bases respectively, with 13 bases between them. The table came from immunoSEQ multiplex PCR; TCRdb's copy has only in-frame clones and leaves some out. Of roughly 75,000 clones listed, roughly four fifths were seen once; the top ten hold about 0.79%. The specimen comprised peripheral blood, sampled from a patient treated with radiotherapy plus ipilimumab. This chain connects TRBV6-5 to TRBJ2-1; D unresolved. This sequence was found in a human donor with non-small cell lung cancer who had stable disease on radiotherapy plus ipilimumab. The CDR3 coding sequence is TGTGCCAGCAGTTCGACACTCGACTTCAATGAGCAGTTCTTC. Encoded protein: CASSSTLDFNEQFF.